This is a list of T cell receptor beta chains from one sample in a study of T cell responses to AZD1222 COVID-19 vaccine. Produced via immunoSEQ multiplex PCR; TCRdb's table is partial and in-frame only. The sample carries some 200,000 clones, approximately 93% recorded once. Material: peripheral blood, obtained on day 0 of AZD1222 vaccination. These receptors all come from an adult in good health. The CDR3 runs from the conserved cysteine through the conserved F or W. Each record gives: V gene, clone size, J gene, D gene, CDR3 DNA, CDR3 protein. D genes are given only for firm matches. Clone size is given for some rows only: seen once, a few or many times, or a class if the clone is expanded.

TRBV19	.	TRBJ2-7	TRBD1	TGTGCCAGTAGTATAAATCAGGGGGTGATAAACGAGCAGTACTTC	CASSINQGVINEQYF
TRBV2	.	TRBJ1-4	.	TGTGCCAGCAGTGAAGTAGGGGGGAGGGTAGGGGAAAAACTGTTTTTT	CASSEVGGRVGEKLFF
TRBV6-5	.	TRBJ1-5	.	TGTGCCAGCAGTTACAGAGTTGGTTATCAGCCCCAGCATTTT	CASSYRVGYQPQHF
TRBV19	.	TRBJ1-5	.	TGTGCCAGTAGTATGGCAGGGATCTCCAATCAGCCCCAGCATTTT	CASSMAGISNQPQHF
TRBV21-1	.	TRBJ1-4	.	TGTGCCAGCAGCAAAGGACAGGTGGAGGAAAAACTGTTTTTT	CASSKGQVEEKLFF
TRBV6-5	once	TRBJ1-6	.	TGTGCCAGCAGTACCCCAAGACAACCGGCTTCACCCCTCCACTTT	CASSTPRQPASPLHF
TRBV19	.	TRBJ2-6	.	TGTGCCAGCCGAGAATCTGGGGCCAACGTCCTGACTTTC	CASRESGANVLTF
TRBV6-5	few	TRBJ1-1	TRBD1	TGTGCCAGCAGTTACGGGGGACAGGGGGCTGTAGCTTTCTTT	CASSYGGQGAVAFF
TRBV19	.	TRBJ1-2	.	TGTGCCAGTAGTATAACTGGGAAGGGCTATGGCTACACCTTC	CASSITGKGYGYTF
TRBV5-1	.	TRBJ1-6	TRBD1	TGCGCCAGCAGCCCCGGGACAGTCGGTTCACCCCTCCACTTT	CASSPGTVGSPLHF
TRBV3-1/TRBV3-2	.	TRBJ2-1	.	TGTGCCAGCAGCCAAATATTTGAGGGAGAGCAGTTCTTC	CASSQIFEGEQFF
TRBV18	.	TRBJ2-1	.	TGTGCCAGCTCACCTTGGACAGGCGGGGAGAATGAGCAGTTCTTC	CASSPWTGGENEQFF
TRBV18	few	TRBJ2-5	.	TGTGCCAGCTCACGGCAAGAGACCCAGTACTTC	CASSRQETQYF
TRBV4-2	.	TRBJ2-5	TRBD2	TGTGCCAGCAGCCAAGATGTCCCCTTTTACGGACTAGAAAAAGAGACCCAGTACTTC	CASSQDVPFYGLEKETQYF
TRBV28	few	TRBJ1-5	.	TGTGCCAGCAGTCCCCTCCCCAGGGTTCAGCCCCAGCATTTT	CASSPLPRVQPQHF
TRBV30	.	TRBJ1-2	.	TGTGCCTGGAGTGTACAAATGTCAAGCAGCTCCTCCTTAAAAGGCTACACCTTC	CAWSVQMSSSSSLKGYTF
TRBV7-2	once	TRBJ1-1	.	TGTGCCAGCACAAGCTTCGAGGTGAACACTGAAGCTTTCTTT	CASTSFEVNTEAFF
TRBV10-2	.	TRBJ1-5	.	TGCGCCAGCAGTGAGTCGGGGGCAGGGTGGGGTCAGCCCCAGCATTTT	CASSESGAGWGQPQHF
TRBV5-4	once	TRBJ1-1	.	TGTGCCAGCAGCTTCGGCGGCAACACTGAAGCTTTCTTT	CASSFGGNTEAFF
TRBV11-2	.	TRBJ1-1	TRBD1	TGTGCCAGCAGCTTGACAGGGGATGGGATGAACACTGAAGCTTTCTTT	CASSLTGDGMNTEAFF
TRBV2	.	TRBJ1-2	.	TGTGCCAGCAGTGATGGGGCGGGCTATGGCTACACCTTC	CASSDGAGYGYTF
TRBV7-2	.	TRBJ1-3	TRBD1	TGTGCCAGCAGCTTGGAGGGGGCTTCTGGAAACACCATATATTTT	CASSLEGASGNTIYF
TRBV5-1	.	TRBJ1-1	.	TGCGCCAGCAGAGGGTGGGACACTGAAGCTTTCTTT	CASRGWDTEAFF
TRBV6-6	.	TRBJ1-1	.	TGTGCCAGCAGTTACTTGGCGAGAAACACTGAAGCTTTCTTT	CASSYLARNTEAFF
TRBV6-5	.	TRBJ1-5	.	TGTGCCAGCAGTTACTCGACACAGGTTAATCAGCCCCAGCATTTT	CASSYSTQVNQPQHF
TRBV14	.	TRBJ1-5	.	TGTGCCAGCAGTCGGTCAAGCAATCAGCCCCAGCATTTT	CASSRSSNQPQHF
TRBV5-1	.	TRBJ1-1	.	TGCGCCAGCAGTACAGGTTCCCCCACTGAAGCTTTCTTT	CASSTGSPTEAFF
TRBV25-1	.	TRBJ2-7	TRBD1	TGTGCCAGCAGTGAAAGAGGACAGGGTTCTATGTACGAGCAGTACTTC	CASSERGQGSMYEQYF
TRBV5-6	.	TRBJ1-2	.	TGTGCCAGCAGCTTGGGTTACGGGGGTGGCTACACCTTC	CASSLGYGGGYTF
TRBV19	.	TRBJ2-1	.	TGTGCCAGTACGATCCGCAATGAGCAGTTCTTC	CASTIRNEQFF
TRBV27	.	TRBJ2-7	.	TGTGCCAGCAGTTTCGGTCAATCCTACGAGCAGTACTTC	CASSFGQSYEQYF
TRBV2	.	TRBJ1-6	.	TGTGCCGGCCACCAATGGGGTAATTCACCCCTCCACTTT	CAGHQWGNSPLHF
TRBV7-9	.	TRBJ2-7	.	TGTGCCAGCAGCCTCTTTCTCTACGAGCAGTACTTC	CASSLFLYEQYF
TRBV12-5	.	TRBJ1-1	.	TGTGCTAGTGGTTTGGAAAACAGGGACACTTTCTTT	CASGLENRDTFF
TRBV11-2	.	TRBJ1-5	.	TGTGCCAGCAGCTTAGATCAAGGTCAGCCCCAGCATTTT	CASSLDQGQPQHF
TRBV18	.	TRBJ1-2	.	TGTGCCAGCTCACGAAACCCTACCTATAGCTACACCTTC	CASSRNPTYSYTF
TRBV15	once	TRBJ2-1	TRBD1	TGTGCCACCAGAGGGGGCACTGAGCAGTTCTTC	CATRGGTEQFF
TRBV19	.	TRBJ2-1	.	TGTGCCAGTAGTCCCCCTGGGAGCTCCTACAATGAGCAGTTCTTC	CASSPPGSSYNEQFF
TRBV25-1	.	TRBJ1-1	.	TGTGCCAGCAGTGCTTGGAGTGGTGAAGCTTTCTTT	CASSAWSGEAFF
TRBV30	.	TRBJ1-2	.	TGTGCCTGGAGGGAGCCGTGGGGCTACACCTTC	CAWREPWGYTF
TRBV6-6	.	TRBJ1-2	.	TGTGCCAGCAGGGGGAACAGGGCCGTCGGCGGCTACACCTTC	CASRGNRAVGGYTF
TRBV11-2	.	TRBJ1-6	.	TGTGCCAGCAGCTCGGACTATTCACCCCTCCACTTT	CASSSDYSPLHF